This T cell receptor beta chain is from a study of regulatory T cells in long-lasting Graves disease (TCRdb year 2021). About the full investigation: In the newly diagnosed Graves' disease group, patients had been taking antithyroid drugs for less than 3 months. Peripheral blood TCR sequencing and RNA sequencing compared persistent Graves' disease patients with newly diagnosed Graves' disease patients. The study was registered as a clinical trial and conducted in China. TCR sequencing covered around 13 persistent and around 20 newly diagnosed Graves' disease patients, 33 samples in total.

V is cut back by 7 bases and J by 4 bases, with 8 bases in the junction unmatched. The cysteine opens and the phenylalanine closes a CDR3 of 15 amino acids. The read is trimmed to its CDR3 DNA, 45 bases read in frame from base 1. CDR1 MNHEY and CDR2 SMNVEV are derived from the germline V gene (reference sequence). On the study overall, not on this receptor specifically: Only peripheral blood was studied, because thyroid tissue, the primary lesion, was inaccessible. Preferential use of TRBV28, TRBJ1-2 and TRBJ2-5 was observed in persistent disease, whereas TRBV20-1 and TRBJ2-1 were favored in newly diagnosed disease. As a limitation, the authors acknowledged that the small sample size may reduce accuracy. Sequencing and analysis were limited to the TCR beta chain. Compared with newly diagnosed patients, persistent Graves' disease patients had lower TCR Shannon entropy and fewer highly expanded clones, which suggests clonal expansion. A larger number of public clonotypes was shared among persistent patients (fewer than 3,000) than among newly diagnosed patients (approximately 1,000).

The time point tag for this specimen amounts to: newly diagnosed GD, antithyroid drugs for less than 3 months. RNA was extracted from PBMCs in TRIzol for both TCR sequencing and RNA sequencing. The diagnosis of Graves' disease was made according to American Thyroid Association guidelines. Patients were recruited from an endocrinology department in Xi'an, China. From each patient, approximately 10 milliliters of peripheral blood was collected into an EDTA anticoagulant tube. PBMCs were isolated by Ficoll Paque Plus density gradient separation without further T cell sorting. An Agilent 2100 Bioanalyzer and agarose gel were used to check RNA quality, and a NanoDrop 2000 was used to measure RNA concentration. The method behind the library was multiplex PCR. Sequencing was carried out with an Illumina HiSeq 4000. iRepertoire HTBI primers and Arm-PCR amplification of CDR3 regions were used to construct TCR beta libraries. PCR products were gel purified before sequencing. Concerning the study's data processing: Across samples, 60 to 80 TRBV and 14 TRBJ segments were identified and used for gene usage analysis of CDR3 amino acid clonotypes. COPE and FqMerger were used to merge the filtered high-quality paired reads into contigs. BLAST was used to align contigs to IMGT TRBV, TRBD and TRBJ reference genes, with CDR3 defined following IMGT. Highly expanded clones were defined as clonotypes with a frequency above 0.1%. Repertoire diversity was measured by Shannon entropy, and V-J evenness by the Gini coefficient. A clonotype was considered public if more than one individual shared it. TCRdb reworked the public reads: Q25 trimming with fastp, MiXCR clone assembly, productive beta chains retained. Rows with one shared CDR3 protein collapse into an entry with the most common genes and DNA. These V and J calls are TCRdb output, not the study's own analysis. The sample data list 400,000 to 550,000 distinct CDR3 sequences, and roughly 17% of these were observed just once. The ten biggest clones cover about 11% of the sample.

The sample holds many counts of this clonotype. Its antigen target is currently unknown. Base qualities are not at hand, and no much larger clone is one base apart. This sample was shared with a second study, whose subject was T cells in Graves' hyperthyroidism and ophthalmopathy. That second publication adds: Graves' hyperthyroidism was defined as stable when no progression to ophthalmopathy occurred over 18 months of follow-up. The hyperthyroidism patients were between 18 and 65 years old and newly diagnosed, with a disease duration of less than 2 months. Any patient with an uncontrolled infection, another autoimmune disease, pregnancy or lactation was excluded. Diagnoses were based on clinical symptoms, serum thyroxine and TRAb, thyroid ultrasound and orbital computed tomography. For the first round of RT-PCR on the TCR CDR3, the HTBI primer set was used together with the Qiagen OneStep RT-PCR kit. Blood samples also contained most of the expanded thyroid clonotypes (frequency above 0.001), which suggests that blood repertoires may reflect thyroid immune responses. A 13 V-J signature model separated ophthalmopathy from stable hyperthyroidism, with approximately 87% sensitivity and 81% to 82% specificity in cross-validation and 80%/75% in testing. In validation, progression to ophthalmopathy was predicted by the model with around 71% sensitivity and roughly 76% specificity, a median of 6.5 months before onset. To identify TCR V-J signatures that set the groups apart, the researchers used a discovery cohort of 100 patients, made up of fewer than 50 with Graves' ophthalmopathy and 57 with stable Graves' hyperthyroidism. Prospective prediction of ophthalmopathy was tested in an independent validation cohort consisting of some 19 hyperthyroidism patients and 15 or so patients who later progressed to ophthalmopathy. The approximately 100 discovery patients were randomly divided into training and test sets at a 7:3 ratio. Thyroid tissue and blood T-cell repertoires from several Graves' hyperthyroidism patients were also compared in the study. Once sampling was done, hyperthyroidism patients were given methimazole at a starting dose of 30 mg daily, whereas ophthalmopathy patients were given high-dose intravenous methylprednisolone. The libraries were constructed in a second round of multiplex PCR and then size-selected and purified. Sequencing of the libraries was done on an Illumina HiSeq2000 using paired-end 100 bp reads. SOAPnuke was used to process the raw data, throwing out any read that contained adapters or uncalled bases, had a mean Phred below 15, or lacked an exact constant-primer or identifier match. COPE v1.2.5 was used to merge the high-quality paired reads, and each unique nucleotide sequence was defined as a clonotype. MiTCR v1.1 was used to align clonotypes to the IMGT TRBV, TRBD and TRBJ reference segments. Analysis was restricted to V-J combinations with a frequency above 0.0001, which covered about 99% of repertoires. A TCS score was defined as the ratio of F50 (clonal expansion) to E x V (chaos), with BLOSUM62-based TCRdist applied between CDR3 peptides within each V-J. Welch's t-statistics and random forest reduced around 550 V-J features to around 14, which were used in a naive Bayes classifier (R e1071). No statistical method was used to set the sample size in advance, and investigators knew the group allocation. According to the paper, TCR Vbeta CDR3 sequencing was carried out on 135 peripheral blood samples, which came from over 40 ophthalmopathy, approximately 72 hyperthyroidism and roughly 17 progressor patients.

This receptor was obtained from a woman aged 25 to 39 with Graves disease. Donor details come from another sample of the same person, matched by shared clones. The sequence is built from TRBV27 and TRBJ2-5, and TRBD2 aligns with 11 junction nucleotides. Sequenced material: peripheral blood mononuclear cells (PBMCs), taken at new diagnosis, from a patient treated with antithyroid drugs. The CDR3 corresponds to CASTQSGTSGETQYF. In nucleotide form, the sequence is TGTGCCAGCACGCAGAGCGGGACTAGCGGAGAGACCCAGTACTTC.